This entry lists 32 T cell receptor beta chains sequenced from one sample in a study of T-cell memory formation after mild COVID-19. TCRdb passed the 5' RACE reads through MiXCR, listing each CDR3 protein once. Of 300,000 to 400,000 distinct CDR3 sequences listed, roughly 15% are singletons. The source material was PBMCs or a T cell subset sorted from them (not recorded which). These receptors all stem from a man aged 18 to 35 who had mild COVID-19 (a few samples of this study predate the infection). Cell type and time point are not known.

The chain is built from TRBV7-2 and TRBJ2-3; D perhaps matches TRBD1 (5 bases). The V gene's germline CDR1 is SGHTA and CDR2 FQGNSA. The CDR3 consists of 14 residues. Trimming stripped 5 bases from V and 2 bases from J, with 11 bases between. The CDR3 loop reads CASSLRQPTDTQYF. For the CDR3, the DNA is TGTGCCAGCAGCCTCCGACAGCCCACAGATACGCAGTATTTT.

This clonotype was seen at least ten times. The rearrangement uses TRBV7-9 and TRBJ1-2, with unresolved D. Trimming left V 7 bases short and J 0 bases short, with 9 bases between. Germline CDR1 SEHNR, CDR2 FQNEAQ (reference sequence). The CDR3 is 13 residues long. The CDR3 protein is CASNRQTNYGYTF. The CDR3 DNA sequence: TGTGCCAGCAACCGTCAAACTAACTATGGCTACACCTTC.

This clonotype has a handful of counts. The V call is TRBV11-3, the J call TRBJ2-5, with 9 bases fitting TRBD2. CDR3 length equals 16 residues. Germline V gene lookup returns CDR1 SGHNT and CDR2 YENEEA. V shed 4 bases and J 6 bases; nucleotides not matched to a gene: 12. The CDR3 protein is CASSWGASGVVKTQYF. The CDR3 DNA reads as TGTGCCAGCAGCTGGGGAGCTAGCGGGGTCGTGAAGACCCAGTACTTC.

The genes are TRBV20-1 and TRBJ2-1; 7 bases align to TRBD1. Germline V gene sequence: CDR1 DFQATT, CDR2 SNEGSKA (reference sequence). The CDR3 length is 15 residues. J was trimmed by 2 bases and V by 5 bases; bases with no gene match: 9. The chain's CDR3 is CSASNTGVPYNEQFF. The DNA of the CDR3 is TGCAGTGCTTCCAACACAGGGGTACCCTACAATGAGCAGTTCTTC.

The chain uses TRBV2 and TRBJ2-5; 8 nucleotides agree with TRBD2. The CDR3 length is 13 residues. The germline CDR1 and CDR2 sequences are SNHLY and FYNNEI. With 8 bases clipped from V and 7 bases from J, the junction kept 9 bases outside the gene matches. In DNA, the CDR3 is TGTGCCAGCCAGCGGGAGACCGGCGGGACCCAGTACTTC. This codes for CASQRETGGTQYF.

The chain carries TRBV30 and TRBJ2-7; perhaps D is TRBD1 or TRBD2 (6 bases each). This CDR3 contains 14 residues. From germline, CDR1 is GTSNPN and CDR2 SVGIG (reference sequence). The V gene lost 2 bases and the J gene lost 0 bases, with 11 bases spanning the gap. The CDR3 region is CAWSIGGLSYEQYF. The DNA for the CDR3 is TGTGCCTGGAGTATCGGGGGCCTCTCCTACGAGCAGTACTTC. Drawing the rest from reference TRBV30 and TRBJ2-7, the complete variable domain is SQTIHQWPATLVQPVGSPLSLECTVEGTSNPNLYWYRQAAGRGLQLLFYSVGIGQISSEVPQNLSASRPQDRQFILSSKKLLLSDSGFYLCAWSIGGLSYEQYFGPGTRLTVT.

There are a few counts of this clonotype. The chain links TRBV6-2 or TRBV6-3 to TRBJ2-7; possible D gene TRBD2, 6 bases. Germline V gene sequence: CDR1 MNHEY, CDR2 SVGEGT. CDR3 size: 15 residues. V lost 6 bases and J 5 bases, leaving 20 bases between the germline ends. CDR3 in amino acids: CASSLHRLESHEQYF. The CDR3 DNA follows: TGTGCCAGCAGCCTCCATCGACTAGAGTCCCACGAGCAGTACTTC.

This clonotype was observed at least ten times. The rearrangement joins TRBV7-3 to TRBJ2-5; D uncertain. Germline lookup yields CDR1 SGHTA and CDR2 FQGTGA. This CDR3 has 13 residues. V lost 3 bases to trimming and J lost 5 bases, with 10 bases between them. The CDR3 DNA reads TGTGCCAGCAGCTTGGGTAGTCGCGAGACCCAGTACTTC. Its protein product is CASSLGSRETQYF.

A few counts support this clonotype. V and J are TRBV5-1 and TRBJ2-1; 7 bases are shared with TRBD1. The CDR3 is 16 amino acids. Losses at the gene ends were 0 bases for V and 4 bases for J; bases not matched to a gene: 7. In germline, CDR1 is SGHRS, CDR2 YFSETQ. The CDR3 reads CASSLVGDSQYNEQFF. The DNA for the CDR3 is TGCGCCAGCAGCTTGGTAGGGGACAGCCAGTACAATGAGCAGTTCTTC.

This clonotype was seen a few times. The chain recombines TRBV12-3 or TRBV12-4 with TRBJ1-2, with D tentatively TRBD1 (6 bases). V lost 6 bases and J 2 bases, leaving 22 bases between the germline ends. The CDR3 is made up of 17 amino acids. The CDR3 region has the DNA TGTGCCAGCAGCCATCCGTCGGGGGGCCTCCTAAACTATGGCTACACCTTC. Encoded protein: CASSHPSGGLLNYGYTF.

The CDR3 coding sequence is TGTGCCAGCAGGACAGGGTTGGTTGAGCAGTTCTTC. Amino acids: CASRTGLVEQFF. The rearrangement joins TRBV28 to TRBJ2-1; 7 nucleotides match TRBD1. The CDR3 contains 12 residues. Trimming cost V 6 bases and J 9 bases; bases outside gene matches: 5. Germline loops: CDR1 MDHEN, CDR2 SYDVKM.

This clonotype was seen a handful of times. This chain links TRBV12-3 or TRBV12-4 with TRBJ1-3; possible D gene TRBD1, 6 bases. V dropped 5 bases and J dropped 0 bases, with 14 bases sitting between them. The CDR3 covers 16 residues. In DNA form, the CDR3 reads TGTGCCAGCAGTCCGGGACACGGGAACTCTGGAAACACCATATATTTT. This encodes CASSPGHGNSGNTIYF.

The genes are TRBV6-2 or TRBV6-3 and TRBJ2-7; D ambiguous. Germline CDR1 and CDR2: MNHEY and SVGEGT. V was trimmed by 4 bases and J by 0 bases, leaving 10 bases between them. The CDR3 contains 14 residues. This chain's CDR3 is CASSFGRSSYEQYV. CDR3 bases: TGTGCCAGCAGTTTTGGGCGGAGCTCCTACGAGCAGTACGTC.

Only a few counts were recorded for this clonotype. This chain connects TRBV20-1 to TRBJ1-2; possibly TRBD1 for D (6 bases). Trimming stripped 6 bases from V and 8 bases from J, with 19 bases between. This CDR3 spans 13 amino acids. CDR1 and CDR2 (germline): DFQATT, SNEGSKA (reference sequence). The CDR3 spells CSAVQLDRNGYTF. CDR3 nucleotide sequence: TGCAGTGCCGTCCAGCTCGACAGGAACGGCTACACCTTC.

CDR3 loop: CASSYSRGSYGYTF. CDR3 in DNA: TGTGCCAGCAGTTACTCGCGGGGGTCCTATGGCTACACCTTC. This chain connects TRBV6-5 to TRBJ1-2, with D possibly being TRBD1 (5 bases). Germline values: CDR1 MNHEY, CDR2 SVGAGI. CDR3 length: 14 residues. V lost 0 bases, J lost 4 bases, and 9 bases lay in between.

V usage is TRBV7-2 and J usage is TRBJ2-3; 7 nucleotides agree with TRBD2. Trimming took 8 bases from V and 2 from J; bases not matched to a gene: 1. The V gene's germline CDR1 is SGHTA and CDR2 FQGNSA. The CDR3 spans 12 residues. CDR3 DNA: TGTGCCAGCGGGGGGGACACAGATACGCAGTATTTT. Its protein product is CASGGDTDTQYF.

This clonotype was detected a few times. The chain uses TRBV12-3 or TRBV12-4 and TRBJ2-3, with 9 bases that match TRBD1. Trimming cost V 6 bases and J 4 bases; bases outside gene matches: 8. The CDR3 totals 15 residues. CDR3 sequence reads: CASSGQGSEADTQYF. CDR3 nucleotide sequence: TGTGCCAGCAGCGGACAGGGGTCAGAAGCAGATACGCAGTATTTT.

Ten or more counts support this clonotype. The V and J genes are TRBV28 and TRBJ2-2; D is unclear. Germline V gene lookup returns CDR1 MDHEN and CDR2 SYDVKM. This CDR3 is built from 13 residues. The ends were cut back, 7 bases at V and 4 bases at J, with 10 bases in the middle. The CDR3 DNA sequence: TGTGCCAGCACCCAGTGGGGCACCGGGGAGCTGTTTTTT. Translating it yields CASTQWGTGELFF.

In nucleotides, the CDR3 is TGTGCCAGCAGCTTAATGGGGACAGGGATGTACACCGGGGAGCTGTTTTTT. Its protein product is CASSLMGTGMYTGELFF. The chain couples TRBV7-8 to TRBJ2-2; 9 positions agree with TRBD1. Trimming at V came to 2 bases and at J to 3 bases, leaving 7 bases not matched to a gene. The length of the CDR3 is 17 residues. Germline V gene sequence: CDR1 SGHVS, CDR2 FQNEAQ.

The chain couples TRBV7-2 to TRBJ2-7; 7 bases align to TRBD1. Germline CDR1 SGHTA, CDR2 FQGNSA. J lost 0 bases, V lost 6 bases, and 5 bases had no gene match. The length of the CDR3 is 14 residues. This CDR3 reads CASSPGQASYEQYV. The CDR3 region has the DNA TGTGCCAGCAGTCCCGGACAGGCCTCCTACGAGCAGTACGTC.

In its sample, this clonotype was seen many times. An end of the junction does not agree with germline; a read error may underlie this. The chain couples TRBV7-7 to TRBJ2-2, with D perhaps assigned TRBD1 or TRBD2 (6 bases each). The germline gives CDR1 SSHAT, CDR2 FNYEAQ (reference sequence). CDR3 length: 15 residues. In nucleotides, the CDR3 is TGTGCTAGCAGCCCAGGGCCGGGGGCCCCCGGGGAGCTGTTTTTT. It specifies CASSPGPGAPGELFF.

V gene TRBV28 combines with J gene TRBJ2-7, with D hard to call. The germline V gene encodes CDR1 MDHEN and CDR2 SYDVKM. This CDR3 region has 14 residues. V shed 5 bases and J shed 2 bases, with 13 bases lying between them. The DNA for the CDR3 is TGTGCCAGCAGTACCGGTAGTTGGGCCTACGAGCAGTACGTC. Amino acid sequence: CASSTGSWAYEQYV.

This rearrangement joins TRBV20-1 to TRBJ2-3, with D perhaps given as TRBD1 or TRBD2 (5 bases each). Germline CDR1 is DFQATT and CDR2 is SNEGSKA (reference sequence). The CDR3 has 16 residues. V was trimmed by 6 bases and J by 6 bases, leaving 25 bases between them. For the CDR3, the DNA is TGCAGTGCACCCCCCGGCAGGGCTAGCCTCGCGGATACGCAGTATTTT. This translates into CSAPPGRASLADTQYF.

This clonotype turned up a few times. V is TRBV4-1 and J is TRBJ2-3; possibly TRBD2 for D (5 bases). Germline values: CDR1 MGHRA, CDR2 YSYEKL. The V end lost 1 base, the J end lost 2 bases, and 16 bases lay between the germline ends. The CDR3 is 17 residues long. The CDR3 loop is CASSQGPPGSDTDTQYF. The DNA of the CDR3 is TGCGCCAGCAGCCAAGGACCCCCGGGGTCTGACACAGATACGCAGTATTTT.

In this sample, this clonotype turned up a few times. This chain links TRBV6-5 with TRBJ1-2, with D maybe TRBD1 (5 bases). From germline, CDR1 is MNHEY and CDR2 SVGAGI. Trimming pared 5 bases from V and 2 bases from J, leaving 27 bases between. This CDR3 has 19 amino acids. CDR3: CASSLHAQSHWGSNYGYTF. The CDR3 DNA reads TGTGCCAGCAGTCTTCATGCCCAATCCCACTGGGGGTCCAACTATGGCTACACCTTC.

This clonotype was counted only a few times. V is TRBV4-1 and J is TRBJ1-2; unclear D gene. Trimming left V 7 bases short and J 2 bases short, with 17 bases between. Germline CDR1 reads MGHRA; CDR2 reads YSYEKL. CDR3 length: 15 residues. CDR3 DNA: TGCGCCAGCAACCCAACCACAGCAGAGAACTATGGCTACACCTTC. It yields the protein CASNPTTAENYGYTF.

The rearrangement uses TRBV6-5 and TRBJ1-2; D is unclear. Trimming pared 0 bases from V and 10 bases from J, leaving 15 bases between. CDR1 MNHEY and CDR2 SVGAGI come from the germline V gene. The CDR3 sequence is 14 residues long. The CDR3 loop reads CASSYSSFKGSYTF. The CDR3 nucleotides read TGTGCCAGCAGTTACTCGAGCTTCAAGGGCTCCTACACCTTC.

The sample holds many counts of this clonotype. The chain links TRBV7-6 to TRBJ2-7; D may be TRBD1 (6 bases). CDR1 is SGHVS and CDR2 is FNYEAQ in the germline V gene. The V end lost 5 bases, the J end lost 1 base, and 15 bases lay between the germline ends. This CDR3 has 15 amino acids. DNA of the CDR3: TGTGCCAGCAGCCCTCGACAGGTACCTTCCTACGAGCAGTACTTC. Translating gives CASSPRQVPSYEQYF.

This clonotype occurred many times. The J gene is TRBJ2-1, the V gene TRBV7-2, with D unresolved. The CDR3 is 15 amino acids. Per the germline V gene, CDR1 is SGHTA and CDR2 is FQGNSA. Trimming pared 8 bases from V and 3 bases from J, leaving 17 bases between. The CDR3 loop is CASALSVADYNEQFF. As DNA, the CDR3 is TGTGCCAGCGCACTAAGCGTGGCAGACTACAATGAGCAGTTCTTC. Variable domain in full (rest from reference TRBV7-2 and TRBJ2-1): GAGVSQSPSNKVTEKGKDVELRCDPISGHTALYWYRQSLGQGLEFLIYFQGNSAPDKSGLPSDRFSAERTGGSVSTLTIQRTQQEDSAVYLCASALSVADYNEQFFGPGTRLTVL.

This clonotype has just a few counts. V usage is TRBV29-1 and J usage is TRBJ2-7; perhaps TRBD2 as D (7 bases). The CDR3 has 15 amino acids. Trimming shortened V by 0 bases and J by 2 bases, and 14 bases separated the two germline ends. CDR1 SQVTM and CDR2 ANQGSEA come from the germline V gene. CDR3 amino acids: CSVEEGGGFAYEQYF. The CDR3 DNA reads TGCAGCGTTGAAGAGGGGGGGGGCTTCGCCTACGAGCAGTACTTC.

This chain connects TRBV28 to TRBJ1-2; 9 positions agree with TRBD1. V lost 5 bases, J lost 9 bases, and 10 bases stayed unmatched. The germline gives CDR1 MDHEN, CDR2 SYDVKM. The CDR3 is 14 residues long. Written as DNA, the CDR3 is TGTGCCAGCAGTCCTAGCATAACAGGGGGCCGCTACACCTTC. Its protein is CASSPSITGGRYTF.

The rearrangement joins TRBV6-2 or TRBV6-3 to TRBJ2-5; perhaps TRBD2 as D (6 bases). There are 14 residues in the CDR3. Trimming took 7 bases from V and 4 from J, leaving 16 bases between them. Germline assignment: CDR1 MNHEY and CDR2 SVGEGT. The CDR3 DNA sequence: TGTGCCAGCAACCCCGGGTTTAGCGGAGAGACCCAGTACTTC. It is translated as CASNPGFSGETQYF.